These 20 T cell receptor beta chains were sequenced from one sample in a study of CD8 T cells in ankylosing spondylitis. Study conclusions and caveats: Blood from ankylosing spondylitis patients appeared to carry a characteristic roughly 8-variant TCR beta motif.

A single record per CDR3 protein comes from TCRdb applying MiXCR to the 5' RACE reads. The sample records about 540,000 distinct CDR3 sequences, over 9.5% being singletons. Their specific antigens are unknown. The sample taken for sequencing was blood, either unsorted or a sorted T cell fraction (not recorded which). These receptors all come from a male donor with ankylosing spondylitis.

This clonotype was seen more than once but under ten times. This chain connects TRBV7-9 to TRBJ2-2; D remains unclear. Trimming removed 5 bases at V and 6 bases at J, with 10 bases between. CDR3 size: 13 residues. Germline loops: CDR1 SEHNR, CDR2 FQNEAQ (reference sequence). The CDR3 here is CASSLVGSGELFF. The CDR3 DNA follows: TGTGCCAGCAGCCTCGTGGGGTCCGGGGAGCTGTTTTTT.

The CDR3 nucleotides are TGTGCCAGCAGTCCCAGGACAGGGGCGACGTCACCCCTCCACTTT. This codes for CASSPRTGATSPLHF. The rearrangement uses TRBV12-3 or TRBV12-4 and TRBJ1-6, with 9 positions matching TRBD1. The CDR3 extends over 15 amino acids. Losses at the gene ends were 5 bases for V and 10 bases for J; bases not matched to a gene: 9.

The CDR3 DNA reads as TGCAGTGCCCCTGGGGGGGGCTCCTACAATGAGCAGTTCTTC. This sequence encodes CSAPGGGSYNEQFF. The chain carries TRBV20-1 and TRBJ2-1; 7 nucleotides line up with TRBD2. Germline V gene sequence: CDR1 DFQATT, CDR2 SNEGSKA (reference sequence). The CDR3 runs to 14 residues. V lost 6 bases to trimming and J lost 0 bases; unmatched junction nucleotides: 5.

CDR3 in amino acids: CSARRSQDRWGEKLFF. The DNA of the CDR3 is TGCAGTGCTAGACGATCCCAGGACAGATGGGGTGAAAAACTGTTTTTT. V is TRBV20-1 and J is TRBJ1-4, with D possibly TRBD1 on 6 matching bases. Trimming shortened V by 2 bases and J by 7 bases, and 20 bases separated the two germline ends. The CDR3 consists of 16 residues. Germline V CDR1 and CDR2: DFQATT, SNEGSKA (reference sequence).

This clonotype was recorded many times. This chain links TRBV12-3 or TRBV12-4 with TRBJ2-3; 8 bases are shared with TRBD2. Trimming cost V 7 bases and J 2 bases; bases outside gene matches: 5. The CDR3 contains 14 residues. The CDR3 region is CASNPSGYTDTQYF. The CDR3, as DNA: TGTGCCAGCAATCCTAGCGGGTACACAGATACGCAGTATTTT.

The CDR3 reads CASKAGTNEKLFF. Written as DNA, the CDR3 is TGCGCCAGCAAGGCAGGGACGAATGAAAAACTGTTTTTT. This rearrangement joins TRBV5-1 to TRBJ1-4, with D possibly being TRBD1 (5 bases). The CDR3 covers 13 residues. Germline V gene data show CDR1 as SGHRS and CDR2 as YFSETQ. V was clipped by 6 bases and J by 5 bases, with 11 bases between them. The whole variable domain, remainder taken from reference TRBV5-1 and TRBJ1-4, is KAGVTQTPRYLIKTRGQQVTLSCSPISGHRSVSWYQQTPGQGLQFLFEYFSETQRNKGNFPGRFSGRQFSNSRSEMNVSTLELGDSALYLCASKAGTNEKLFFGSGTQLSVL.

This clonotype was detected many times. The V call is TRBV5-1, the J call TRBJ2-1, with D possibly called TRBD1 or TRBD2 (5 bases each). There are 13 residues in the CDR3. Germline assignment: CDR1 SGHRS and CDR2 YFSETQ. The germline V and J ends were trimmed by 0 bases and 6 bases, with 7 bases remaining between them. CDR3 nucleotides: TGCGCCAGCAGCTTGGTGGGGGTCAATGAGCAGTTCTTC. This encodes CASSLVGVNEQFF.

The rearrangement links TRBV4-2 to TRBJ1-5; D perhaps matches TRBD1 (5 bases). CDR1 is LGHNA and CDR2 is YNFKEQ in the germline V gene. Trimming cost V 0 bases and J 1 base, with 10 bases left between them. This CDR3 has 16 residues. The CDR3 nucleotides read TGTGCCAGCAGCCAAGATAGTTCAGGGAGCAATCAGCCCCAGCATTTT. Encoded protein: CASSQDSSGSNQPQHF.

J is TRBJ1-5 and V is TRBV9; D not resolved. Germline-derived CDR1 and CDR2 are SGDLS and YYNGEE. CDR3 length equals 16 residues. V lost 0 bases and J lost 0, with 10 bases in between. CDR3 in DNA: TGTGCCAGCAGCGTAGGCAGAGGGAATAGCAATCAGCCCCAGCATTTT. Translated: CASSVGRGNSNQPQHF.

The sample holds a few counts of this clonotype. V is TRBV7-6 and J is TRBJ2-7; tentative D call: TRBD2 (6 bases). The CDR3 has 14 residues. With 3 bases removed from V and 0 bases from J, the gap between germline ends came to 9 bases. Germline values: CDR1 SGHVS, CDR2 FNYEAQ. This chain's CDR3 is CASSFTGSSYEQYF. The CDR3 coding sequence is TGTGCCAGCAGCTTTACCGGGAGCTCCTACGAGCAGTACTTC.

The V and J genes are TRBV7-9 and TRBJ1-1, with D maybe TRBD1 (5 bases). Germline CDR1 SEHNR, CDR2 FQNEAQ (reference sequence). The CDR3 contains 15 residues. V was pared by 5 bases and J by 3 bases, with 16 bases between. CDR3 in DNA: TGTGCCAGCAGCCCAGAGCTGGGGGGGTACACTGAAGCTTTCTTT. This translates into CASSPELGGYTEAFF.

There are a few counts of this clonotype. The J gene is TRBJ1-1, the V gene TRBV4-2; 8 bases map to TRBD1. The V gene's germline CDR1 is LGHNA and CDR2 YNFKEQ. Losses at the gene ends were 4 bases for V and 0 bases for J; bases not matched to a gene: 13. This CDR3 contains 18 residues. The CDR3 spells CASSRPGDPGGMNTEAFF. CDR3 DNA sequence: TGTGCCAGCAGCCGCCCTGGAGACCCAGGGGGCATGAACACTGAAGCTTTCTTT.

This clonotype was seen more than once but under ten times. This sequence joins TRBV12-3 or TRBV12-4 and TRBJ1-1; D call uncertain. With 6 bases removed from V and 11 bases from J, the gap between germline ends came to 13 bases. The CDR3 is 11 amino acids. The CDR3 loop is CASSLNRMAFF. Written as DNA, the CDR3 is TGTGCCAGCAGCCTGAATCGGATGGCTTTCTTT.

This clonotype appeared a few times. The V gene is TRBV29-1, the J gene TRBJ2-7, with TRBD2 identical over 14 bases. CDR1 SQVTM and CDR2 ANQGSEA come from the germline V gene. The V gene end was trimmed by 2 bases and the J gene end by 3 bases; junction bases not matched to a gene: 6. This CDR3 has 16 amino acids. CDR3 residues: CSVELTGTSGSYEQYF. The CDR3 DNA reads TGCAGCGTTGAACTGACTGGGACTAGCGGGAGCTACGAGCAGTACTTC.

This clonotype was recorded a few times. The chain has TRBV25-1 and TRBJ1-4; no definite D call. CDR3 length equals 16 residues. The V gene lost 4 bases and the J gene lost 0 bases, with 12 bases spanning the gap. Germline V gene lookup returns CDR1 MGHDK and CDR2 SYGVNS. This CDR3 is CASSGAGDATNEKLFF. The CDR3 region has the DNA TGTGCCAGCAGTGGAGCCGGGGATGCAACTAATGAAAAACTGTTTTTT.

The V and J genes are TRBV3-1 and TRBJ2-2, with 8 bases that match TRBD2. Germline CDR1 reads LGHDT; CDR2 reads YNNKEL (reference sequence). This CDR3 spans 18 amino acids. V shed 2 bases, J shed 5 bases, and the junction held 13 bases outside the gene matches. CDR3 sequence: CASSQPPAGGFTTGELFF. CDR3 in DNA: TGTGCCAGCAGCCAACCCCCTGCGGGGGGATTCACGACCGGGGAGCTGTTTTTT.

This clonotype was counted a few times. The chain combines TRBV11-2 with TRBJ2-2, with 8 bases aligning to TRBD2. Unmatched junction bases numbered 14, after V lost 5 bases and J lost 0 bases. The germline V gene has CDR1 SGHAT and CDR2 FQNNGV. This CDR3 comprises 19 residues. The CDR3 DNA is TGTGCCAGCAGCCAGACAGCGGGAGTTAGGGGACCGAACACCGGGGAGCTGTTTTTT. Residues: CASSQTAGVRGPNTGELFF. Full variable domain (rest looked up from reference TRBV11-2 and TRBJ2-2): EAGVAQSPRYKIIEKRQSVAFWCNPISGHATLYWYQQILGQGPKLLIQFQNNGVVDDSQLPKDRFSAERLKGVDSTLKIQPAKLEDSAVYLCASSQTAGVRGPNTGELFFGEGSRLTVL.

This clonotype was counted at least ten times. The chain joins TRBV2 to TRBJ2-1; 12 nucleotides match TRBD2. With V trimmed by 4 bases and J by 3 bases, 1 base remained unmatched. Germline loops: CDR1 SNHLY, CDR2 FYNNEI. The CDR3 length is 15 residues. CDR3 in DNA: TGTGCCAGCAGTGGGACTAGCGGGATCTACAATGAGCAGTTCTTC. This codes for CASSGTSGIYNEQFF.

This clonotype was observed at least ten times. V and J are TRBV4-1 and TRBJ2-7, with D possibly TRBD1 on 5 matching bases. Per the germline V gene, CDR1 is MGHRA and CDR2 is YSYEKL. V was cut by 0 bases and J by 4 bases, with 7 bases left in between. This CDR3 is 13 amino acids long. CDR3 DNA: TGCGCCAGCAGCCAAGACCAGGGATACGAGCAGTACGTC. Its protein is CASSQDQGYEQYV.

This clonotype was detected only a few times. The V and J genes are TRBV7-9 and TRBJ2-7, with D perhaps TRBD2 (5 bases). The CDR3 has 15 amino acids. CDR1 is SEHNR, CDR2 FQNEAQ, per germline (reference sequence). Trimming left V 6 bases short and J 3 bases short, with 18 bases between. The CDR3 spells CASSGEARAGYEQYF. The DNA for the CDR3 is TGTGCCAGCAGTGGTGAGGCGAGGGCCGGCTACGAGCAGTACTTC. Using reference TRBV7-9 and TRBJ2-7 for the parts outside the CDR3, the full variable domain is DTGVSQNPRHKITKRGQNVTFRCDPISEHNRLYWYRQTLGQGPEFLTYFQNEAQLEKSRLLSDRFSAERPKGSFSTLEIQRTEQGDSAMYLCASSGEARAGYEQYFGPGTRLTVT.